Following are 23 T cell receptor beta chains from one sample sequenced in a study of PD-L1 blockade in urothelial cancer. Here immunoSEQ multiplex PCR was the method, and the copy in TCRdb shows in-frame clones only, minus some. Among some 50,000 clones listed, around 90% were seen once. As for time point: pretreatment peripheral blood. Here the sequenced sample was PBMCs, taken around atezolizumab (anti-PD-L1) treatment. Receptor source: a woman aged 55-70 years with urothelial cancer.

This clone was found a few times. The rearrangement links TRBV15 to TRBJ1-5; possibly TRBD1 for D (5 bases). V was clipped by 6 bases and J by 2 bases, with 11 bases between them. The CDR3 is 14 residues long. Looked up from germline, CDR1 is LNHNV and CDR2 is YYDKDF (reference sequence). The CDR3 protein is CATSWRGGNQPQHF. In nucleotides, the CDR3 is TGTGCCACCAGTTGGCGGGGCGGCAATCAGCCCCAGCATTTT.

This clone has more than one count but fewer than ten. V usage is TRBV14 and J usage is TRBJ1-1, with D perhaps matching TRBD1 (6 bases). Looked up from germline, CDR1 is SGHDN and CDR2 is FVKESK. V lost 0 bases and J lost 0, with 11 bases in between. CDR3 length equals 16 residues. DNA for the CDR3: TGTGCCAGCAGCCAAGATTGGGGGCGGTTGAACACTGAAGCTTTCTTT. Translation gives CASSQDWGRLNTEAFF.

CDR3 amino acids: CASSYLEGGVTTEAFF. CDR3 in DNA: TGTGCCAGCAGTTACCTTGAGGGGGGGGTGACCACTGAAGCTTTCTTT. The chain couples TRBV6-5 to TRBJ1-1; possible D gene TRBD1, 6 bases. The ends were cut back, 2 bases at V and 4 bases at J, with 17 bases in the middle. CDR1 and CDR2 (germline): MNHEY, SVGAGI. This CDR3 contains 16 residues.

V and J are TRBV5-1 and TRBJ2-5; 9 nucleotides align to TRBD2. Trimming took 4 bases from V and 3 from J; bases not matched to a gene: 4. There are 14 residues in the CDR3. CDR1 is SGHRS, CDR2 YFSETQ, per germline. DNA for the CDR3: TGCGCCAGCAGCCTTAGCGGGGGCGAAGAGACCCAGTACTTC. The encoded protein is CASSLSGGEETQYF.

This chain uses TRBV9 with TRBJ1-2; maybe TRBD1 (5 bases). The CDR3 length is 13 residues. Germline V lookup: CDR1 SGDLS, CDR2 YYNGEE. Trimming pared 3 bases from V and 4 bases from J, leaving 10 bases between. The CDR3 sequence is CASSARVSYGYTF. The CDR3 DNA follows: TGTGCCAGCAGCGCCAGGGTCAGCTATGGCTACACCTTC. The full variable domain, its missing parts supplied by reference TRBV9 and TRBJ1-2, is DSGVTQTPKHLITATGQRVTLRCSPRSGDLSVYWYQQSLDQGLQFLIQYYNGEERAKGNILERFSAQQFPDLHSELNLSSLELGDSALYFCASSARVSYGYTFGSGTRLTVV.

The rearrangement uses TRBV7-9 and TRBJ1-6; 7 nucleotides align to TRBD1. V shed 0 bases, J shed 8 bases, and the junction held 4 bases outside the gene matches. The CDR3 covers 15 residues. CDR1 and CDR2 (germline): SEHNR, FQNEAQ (reference sequence). CDR3 DNA: TGTGCCAGCAGCTTAGCTGCGACAGGGTATTCACCCCTCCACTTT. Its translation is CASSLAATGYSPLHF.

The chain links TRBV7-8 to TRBJ1-5; 7 bases fit TRBD1. J gave up 6 bases and V 2 bases, and 4 bases lay outside the gene matches. The CDR3 has 14 amino acids. CDR1 is SGHVS, CDR2 FQNEAQ, per germline. The DNA of the CDR3 is TGTGCCAGCAGCTTACTACAGGGGACTCAGCCCCAGCATTTT. Translated: CASSLLQGTQPQHF.

The CDR3 here is CASSADRAKQFF. The CDR3 DNA reads as TGTGCCAGCAGCGCAGACAGGGCAAAGCAGTTCTTC. The chain uses TRBV2 and TRBJ2-1; 7 bases line up with TRBD1. V lost 6 bases, J lost 11 bases, and 7 bases stayed unmatched. The germline gives CDR1 SNHLY, CDR2 FYNNEI. CDR3 length: 12 residues.

This chain uses TRBV6-5 with TRBJ2-7; a possible D gene is TRBD1 (5 bases). V lost 0 bases, J lost 2 bases, and 8 bases lay in between. The CDR3 is 14 residues long. From germline, CDR1 is MNHEY and CDR2 SVGAGI. The CDR3 bases are TGTGCCAGCAGTTACTCGGGGCGGCCCTACGAGCAGTACTTC. Amino acid sequence: CASSYSGRPYEQYF.

This chain uses TRBV7-9 with TRBJ2-5; 10 nucleotides align to TRBD2. Germline CDR1 is SEHNR and CDR2 is FQNEAQ (reference sequence). The CDR3 contains 16 residues. With 1 base clipped from V and 5 bases from J, the junction kept 7 bases outside the gene matches. CDR3 coding DNA: TGTGCCAGCAGCTTAGGGTTTGGGACTAGCGAGGAGACCCAGTACTTC. Its translation: CASSLGFGTSEETQYF.

The chain links TRBV9 to TRBJ1-2, with D tentatively TRBD1 (5 bases). The V end was cut by 2 bases, the J end by 3 bases, with 17 bases between. Germline CDR1 reads SGDLS; CDR2 reads YYNGEE. The CDR3 has 16 residues. The CDR3: CASSVNVDSGDYGYTF. In DNA, the CDR3 is TGTGCCAGCAGCGTCAATGTAGACTCGGGGGACTATGGCTACACCTTC.

This chain uses TRBV27 with TRBJ1-1; D is possibly TRBD1 (5 bases). Deletions cut 6 bases from V and 0 bases from J, with 11 bases between. The germline V gene encodes CDR1 MNHEY and CDR2 SMNVEV (reference sequence). This CDR3 comprises 14 residues. The CDR3 sequence is CASRPRVMNTEAFF. The CDR3 bases are TGTGCCAGCAGGCCCAGGGTGATGAACACTGAAGCTTTCTTT.

The chain carries TRBV27 and TRBJ2-3; 9 nucleotides agree with TRBD2. This CDR3 has 22 amino acids. Unmatched junction bases numbered 24, after V lost 1 base and J lost 4 bases. CDR1 and CDR2 (germline): MNHEY, SMNVEV (reference sequence). This CDR3 is CASSLLPPSRGGRAGVADTQYF. Written as DNA, the CDR3 is TGTGCCAGCAGTTTATTACCCCCTTCGAGGGGCGGGAGGGCCGGGGTAGCAGATACGCAGTATTTT.

This chain joins TRBV7-2 and TRBJ2-5; tentatively, D is TRBD2 (6 bases). Germline loops: CDR1 SGHTA, CDR2 FQGNSA. The CDR3 is made up of 15 amino acids. Deletions cut 4 bases from V and 5 bases from J, with 17 bases between. As DNA, the CDR3 is TGTGCCAGCAGCTCCACGGGACTGGAGGGGGAGACCCAGTACTTC. As protein: CASSSTGLEGETQYF.

The chain combines TRBV7-2 with TRBJ2-3, with D perhaps TRBD2 (5 bases). Trimming removed 0 bases at V and 5 bases at J, with 9 bases between. This CDR3 contains 14 residues. Germline V CDR1 and CDR2: SGHTA, FQGNSA. CDR3 nucleotide sequence: TGTGCCAGCAGCTTAGCCGGTAGCGAAGATACGCAGTATTTT. This codes for CASSLAGSEDTQYF.

The chain combines TRBV29-1 with TRBJ1-1; D is unclear. The V and J ends lost 4 bases and 3 bases respectively, with 18 bases between them. CDR3 length: 15 residues. Germline CDR1 SQVTM, CDR2 ANQGSEA. The chain's CDR3 is CSVAPLLSGHTEAFF. DNA for the CDR3: TGCAGCGTTGCCCCCCTTCTCAGTGGGCACACTGAAGCTTTCTTT.

V usage is TRBV4-3 and J usage is TRBJ2-3, with a tentative D call TRBD1 (5 bases). Trimming cost V 0 bases and J 11 bases, with 12 bases left between them. The CDR3 is 13 amino acids. Germline values: CDR1 LGHNA, CDR2 YSLEER. This chain's CDR3 is CASSQDEGEGQYF. CDR3 nucleotides: TGCGCCAGCAGCCAAGATGAAGGGGAAGGGCAGTATTTT.

The CDR3 reads CASSLGPQGAIYEQYF. The DNA of the CDR3 is TGCGCCAGCAGCTTGGGACCCCAGGGGGCTATTTACGAGCAGTACTTC. The rearrangement joins TRBV5-1 to TRBJ2-7; 8 bases are shared with TRBD1. With V trimmed by 0 bases and J by 4 bases, 9 bases remained unmatched. Germline V gene sequence: CDR1 SGHRS, CDR2 YFSETQ. The CDR3 length is 16 residues.

The V and J genes are TRBV7-2 and TRBJ2-5; D possibly corresponds to TRBD2 (5 bases). CDR1 is SGHTA and CDR2 is FQGNSA in the germline V gene. This CDR3 spans 14 amino acids. V lost 1 base, J lost 7 bases, and 13 bases lay in between. The CDR3 region has the DNA TGTGCCAGCAGCTTAGTGAGGGAGACTGGGACCCAGTACTTC. Translated: CASSLVRETGTQYF.

The rearrangement uses TRBV10-3 and TRBJ2-1; 9 nucleotides line up with TRBD1. V shed 3 bases, J shed 4 bases, and the junction held 4 bases outside the gene matches. Looked up from germline, CDR1 is ENHRY and CDR2 is SYGVKD. CDR3 length equals 15 residues. The CDR3 region has the DNA TGTGCCATCAGTGAAGACAGGGGGGGTTACAATGAGCAGTTCTTC. Protein sequence: CAISEDRGGYNEQFF.

By frequency in the sample, this clone is medium-sized. The chain joins TRBV11-2 to TRBJ1-1; 7 bases map to TRBD1. The CDR3 is 18 residues long. CDR1 and CDR2 (germline): SGHAT, FQNNGV. Trimming cost V 2 bases and J 0 bases; bases outside gene matches: 12. This CDR3 reads CASSLIVTGELMNTEAFF. For the CDR3, the DNA is TGTGCCAGCAGCTTAATAGTCACAGGGGAGTTAATGAACACTGAAGCTTTCTTT. The entire variable domain, with the rest obtained from reference TRBV11-2 and TRBJ1-1, is as follows: EAGVAQSPRYKIIEKRQSVAFWCNPISGHATLYWYQQILGQGPKLLIQFQNNGVVDDSQLPKDRFSAERLKGVDSTLKIQPAKLEDSAVYLCASSLIVTGELMNTEAFFGQGTRLTVV.

V and J are TRBV5-6 and TRBJ2-5; D unclear. V was pared by 0 bases and J by 5 bases, with 11 bases between. CDR3 length equals 14 residues. Germline-derived CDR1 and CDR2 are SGHDT and YYEEEE. The CDR3 coding sequence is TGTGCCAGCAGCTTGGGGCCCGGGTCGGAGACCCAGTACTTC. Residues: CASSLGPGSETQYF.

The chain is built from TRBV29-1 and TRBJ1-5; D is uncertain. The CDR3 is made up of 12 amino acids. CDR1 and CDR2 from the germline V gene are SQVTM and ANQGSEA. Trimming shortened V by 6 bases and J by 6 bases, and 12 bases separated the two germline ends. This chain's CDR3 is CSVPRFSQPQHF. The CDR3, as DNA: TGCAGCGTCCCCAGGTTCTCTCAGCCCCAGCATTTT.